The source of this T cell receptor beta chain is a study of chemoradiotherapy in HPV16-positive cancers (dated by TCRdb to the early 2020s). About the investigation overall: Functional T-cell assays on cells from two HPV16-positive patients defined candidate HPV-specific T-cell clones and common TCR motifs. The study asked whether T-cell immunity against the HPV oncoproteins E6 and E7 changes during chemoradiotherapy and whether it affects survival. TCR repertoires from roughly 87 patients with HPV-related cancers were then used to track the candidate HPV-specific TCRs and motifs.

Trimming costs V 5 bases and J 4 bases, and their ends lie 11 bases apart. The CDR3 goes from the cysteine to the phenylalanine over 14 residues. CDR3 DNA is the only sequence kept; it has 42 bases, read in frame from the first base. CDR1 and CDR2 were assigned from the germline V gene as SNHLY and FYNNEI. The paper's findings and limits, for the study overall: In HPV16-positive patients, expansion of HPV-responsive T cells during chemoradiotherapy was found to be associated with improved recurrence-free survival. The survival association was reported for HPV16-positive patients, and the functional definition of HPV-specific T cells was derived from only a couple of HPV16-positive patients. Expansion of candidate HPV-specific clones and E7-related TCR motifs was observed in the tumor microenvironment during treatment, whereas no such expansion was observed for non-HPV-specific T cells.

This clone was detected a few times. Its antigen is unknown. Qualities for individual bases were not recorded, and no much larger clone is one base off. Repertoires were sampled repeatedly over the course of chemoradiotherapy so that clonal expansion in the tumor microenvironment could be followed. Library method: the immunoSEQ multiplex PCR assay. TCRdb provides this immuneACCESS table in a form limited to in-frame rearrangements. Some clones are lacking; in checked studies, under half of them reflect an unresolved V gene, and why the rest are absent is not known. The sample profile shows 25,000 to 30,000 clones; about four fifths of them were found once. The ten top clones hold roughly 6% of the sample.

The clonotype comes from a human donor with HPV-associated anogenital cancer. The sequencing here drew on blood, taken from a patient who underwent chemoradiotherapy. The sequence joins TRBV2 to TRBJ2-2; D gene: possibly TRBD2, on 5 matching bases. The CDR3 region has the sequence CASSSAGLTGELFF. The DNA is TGTGCCAGCAGTTCTGCGGGCCTCACCGGGGAGCTGTTTTTT. Outside the CDR3, residues come from the reference TRBV2 and TRBJ2-2 proteins, so the full variable domain is: EPEVTQTPSHQVTQMGQEVILRCVPISNHLYFYWYRQILGQKVEFLVSFYNNEISEKSEIFDDQFSVERPDGSNFTLKIRSTKLEDSAMYFCASSSAGLTGELFFGEGSRLTVL.